A selection of T cell receptor beta chains follows, all from one sample in a study of T cells in Graves' hyperthyroidism and ophthalmopathy. TCRdb recomputed calls from the multiplex PCR reads with MiXCR, one row per CDR3 protein. Here the sample spans about 400,000 distinct CDR3 sequences, roughly an eighth being singletons. The material sequenced was blood. The receptors were gathered from a woman between 18 and 29 years old with Graves' hyperthyroidism. The CDR3 runs from the conserved cysteine through the conserved F or W. A D gene is named only where the DNA matches it firmly. Clone sizes are given selectively: once, few, many, or a class where the clone is expanded.

v_call	clone_size	d_call	j_call	cdr3_nt	cdr3_aa
TRBV2	many	TRBD1	TRBJ1-2	TGTGCCAGCAGTACCCGGACAGGGGATGGCTACACCTTC	CASSTRTGDGYTF
TRBV4-2	many	NA	TRBJ1-1	TGTGCCAGCAGCCAAGATCAAGACATGAACACTGAAGCTTTCTTT	CASSQDQDMNTEAFF
TRBV29-1	few	NA	TRBJ2-7	TGCAGCGTTGGCAGTTACGAGCAGTACTTC	CSVGSYEQYF
TRBV19	NA	NA	TRBJ1-5	TGTGCCAGTAGTATTCGTTCTTCGGGGAATCAGCCCCAGCATTTT	CASSIRSSGNQPQHF
TRBV11-3	many	NA	TRBJ2-3	TGTGCCAGCAGCTTAGGACCTAAAGGGAACGATGATACGCAGTATTTT	CASSLGPKGNDDTQYF
TRBV4-2	many	NA	TRBJ2-7	TGTGCCAGCAGCCAAGGAGGGAGAATGGGGAGCGAGCAGTACTTC	CASSQGGRMGSEQYF
TRBV28	many	TRBD2	TRBJ2-5	TGTGCCAGCACCCCTAGCGGGGCCCAAGAGACCCAGTACTTC	CASTPSGAQETQYF
TRBV6-2/TRBV6-3	NA	TRBD1	TRBJ1-2	TGTGCCAGCAATTACAGGGGTGGCTACACCTTC	CASNYRGGYTF
TRBV7-3	many	TRBD1	TRBJ1-1	TGTGCCAGCAGCCGACAGGGAGGGAACACTGAAGCTTTCTTT	CASSRQGGNTEAFF
TRBV6-1	many	NA	TRBJ2-3	TGTGCCAGCAGGAAGGGTTCCACAGATACGCAGTATTTT	CASRKGSTDTQYF
TRBV18	NA	NA	TRBJ2-1	TGTGCCAGCTCACCACTTGGCAATGAGCGGTTCTTC	CASSPLGNERFF
TRBV9	NA	NA	TRBJ1-3	TGTGCCAGCAGCGACCGACAAGATTTCTCTGGAAACACCATATATTTT	CASSDRQDFSGNTIYF
TRBV7-3	many	NA	TRBJ2-7	TGTGCCAGCAGCTTAATGGGGACATCTCCCTACGAGCAGTACTTC	CASSLMGTSPYEQYF
TRBV12-3/TRBV12-4	NA	TRBD1	TRBJ2-2	TGTGCCAGCAGTTTGGGACAGCTAAAAACCGGGGAGCTGTTTTTT	CASSLGQLKTGELFF
TRBV11-2	many	NA	TRBJ2-7	TGTGCCAGCAGCTCAACGTCACAGGCGTACGAGCAGTACTTC	CASSSTSQAYEQYF
TRBV27	many	NA	TRBJ1-4	TGTGCCAGCAGTCCCCCGGACCCCCGTGGTGAAAAACTGTTTTTT	CASSPPDPRGEKLFF
TRBV10-3	many	TRBD2	TRBJ2-1	TGTGCCATCAGTCGGACTAGCTCGAACAATGAGCAGTTCTTC	CAISRTSSNNEQFF
TRBV3-1	many	NA	TRBJ1-1	TGTGCCAGCAGCCCTTACACAGGGTTGGAGTCTGAAGCTTTCTTT	CASSPYTGLESEAFF
TRBV30	many	NA	TRBJ1-1	TGTGCCTGGGCGGGACGGATGAACACTGAAGCTTTCTTT	CAWAGRMNTEAFF
TRBV20-1	NA	TRBD2	TRBJ2-1	TGCAGTGCTACATGGACTAGCGGGAGGGCCGGGGAGGGGCAGTTCTTC	CSATWTSGRAGEGQFF
TRBV6-1	few	NA	TRBJ2-1	TGTGCCAGCAGTGCGGAGGGTTTTGGTGAGCAGTTCTTC	CASSAEGFGEQFF
TRBV19	many	NA	TRBJ1-1	TGTGCCAGTAGTCGCGATGGCCGAAACACTGAAGCTTTCTTT	CASSRDGRNTEAFF
TRBV9	many	TRBD2	TRBJ2-2	TGTGCCAGCAGCGTAGCGGGAGGCCCAGGATCCGGGGAGCTGTTTTTT	CASSVAGGPGSGELFF
TRBV7-9	many	TRBD1	TRBJ2-4	TGTGCCAGCAGCCGACAGGGGGACAGGGGAGACATTCAGTACTTC	CASSRQGDRGDIQYF
TRBV12-3/TRBV12-4	NA	TRBD1	TRBJ1-3	TGTGCCAGCAGTTTAGCGTGGACAGGGGGGCCTAGCTCTGGAAACACCATATATTTT	CASSLAWTGGPSSGNTIYF
TRBV6-2/TRBV6-3	many	NA	TRBJ1-2	TGTGCCAGCGGTGCGAGCTATGGCTACACCTTC	CASGASYGYTF
TRBV9	few	NA	TRBJ1-1	TGTGCCAGCAGCGTAGTTACAGGTACTGAAGCTTTCTTT	CASSVVTGTEAFF
TRBV12-3/TRBV12-4	many	NA	TRBJ2-5	TGTGCCAGCGGTCCTAGCGTCCAAGAGACCCAGTACTTC	CASGPSVQETQYF
TRBV7-9	many	TRBD1	TRBJ2-2	TGTGCCATAGGACAGGGAAGAACCGGGGAGCTGTTTTTT	CAIGQGRTGELFF
TRBV19	few	TRBD1	TRBJ2-1	TGTGCCAGTAGCGGACAGGGGGCGACAATATACAATGAGCAGTTCTTC	CASSGQGATIYNEQFF
TRBV6-1	many	TRBD1	TRBJ1-1	TGTGCCAGCAGCCTCAGGGGGTTCGAGAAAGCTTTCTTT	CASSLRGFEKAFF
TRBV2	NA	NA	TRBJ2-3	TGTGCCAGCAGTGAAGAGGGGGTTAGAGATACGCAGTATTTT	CASSEEGVRDTQYF
TRBV30	many	TRBD1	TRBJ2-7	TGTGCCTGGAGTGGGGGACAGGGGGCCCACGAGCAGTACTTC	CAWSGGQGAHEQYF
TRBV10-2	few	NA	TRBJ2-7	TGCGCCAGCAGCTGGATCCTCCCCTACGAGCAGTACTTC	CASSWILPYEQYF
TRBV18	many	TRBD2	TRBJ2-1	TGTGCCAGCCAAAAAGCTAGCGGGAAGGCTAATGAGCAGTTCTTC	CASQKASGKANEQFF
TRBV4-1	NA	TRBD2	TRBJ2-5	TGCGCCAGCAGCCAAGATCAGGGGACTAGCGGGAGGGGGAAGTACTTC	CASSQDQGTSGRGKYF
TRBV6-2/TRBV6-3	many	NA	TRBJ2-5	TGTGCCAGCAGCGCTGAATCTGACCAAGAGACCCAGTACTTC	CASSAESDQETQYF
TRBV30	many	NA	TRBJ2-3	TGTGCCTGGAACAGAGGGAGCCCAGATACGCAGTATTTT	CAWNRGSPDTQYF
TRBV9	few	NA	TRBJ1-1	TGTGCCAGCAGCGTAGATTGGAACACTGAAGCTTTCTTT	CASSVDWNTEAFF
TRBV28	many	NA	TRBJ1-2	TGTGCCAGCAGTACGACTGAGGGTTTCTATGGCTACACCTTC	CASSTTEGFYGYTF
TRBV20-1	few	NA	TRBJ1-3	TGCAGTGCTAGTTCTGAGGCAGGGAATGGAAACACCATATATTTT	CSASSEAGNGNTIYF
TRBV6-2/TRBV6-3	many	NA	TRBJ2-1	TGTGCCAGCAGTTACTCGCAGGGCTCCTACAATGAGCAGTTCTTC	CASSYSQGSYNEQFF
TRBV11-2	many	NA	TRBJ2-1	TGTGCCAGCAGCTTAGGACTGACAATGGGCGATGAGCAGTTCTTC	CASSLGLTMGDEQFF
TRBV19	few	NA	TRBJ2-7	TGTGCCAGTAGCATAACATCGGGGTTCTACGAGCAGTACTTC	CASSITSGFYEQYF
TRBV9	NA	NA	TRBJ2-3	TGTGCCAGCAGCGTAGGGAGTGATGATACGCAGTATTTT	CASSVGSDDTQYF
TRBV29-1	many	TRBD2	TRBJ2-1	TGCAGCGGGACTAGCGGGAGATCGTCCTACAATGAGCAGTTCTTC	CSGTSGRSSYNEQFF
TRBV28	many	NA	TRBJ2-1	TGTGCCAGCCGAGGCAGCAGGAGCTCCTACAATGAGCAGTTCTTC	CASRGSRSSYNEQFF
TRBV6-1	many	NA	TRBJ1-6	TGTGCCAGCAGACCCTCGGGGGGGAATTCACCCCTCCACTTT	CASRPSGGNSPLHF
TRBV28	NA	NA	TRBJ1-5	TGTGCCAGCAGTTTGGCCACTCCCAATCAGCCCCAGCATTTT	CASSLATPNQPQHF
TRBV20-1	many	NA	TRBJ1-1	TGCAGTGCTAGACAGGGAGTCACTGAAGCTTTCTTT	CSARQGVTEAFF
TRBV28	many	TRBD2	TRBJ2-3	TGTGCCAGCTTCACTTCCGGGAGGGGAACAGATACGCAGTATTTT	CASFTSGRGTDTQYF
TRBV6-1	NA	TRBD2	TRBJ2-5	TGTGCCAGTGGGACTAGCGGGATTTTAGGCGGGGCAGTTCGAGAGACCCAGTACTTC	CASGTSGILGGAVRETQYF